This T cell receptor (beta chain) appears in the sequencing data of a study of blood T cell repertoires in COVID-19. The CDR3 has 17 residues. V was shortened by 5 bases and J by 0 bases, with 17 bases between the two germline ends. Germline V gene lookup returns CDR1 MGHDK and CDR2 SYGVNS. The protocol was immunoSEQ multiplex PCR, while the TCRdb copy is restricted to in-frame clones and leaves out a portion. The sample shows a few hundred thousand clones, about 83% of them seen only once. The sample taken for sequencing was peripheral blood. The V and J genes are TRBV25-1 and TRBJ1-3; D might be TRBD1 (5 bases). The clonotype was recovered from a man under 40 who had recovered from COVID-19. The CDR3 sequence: CASSRGDRPISGNTIYF. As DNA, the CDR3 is TGTGCCAGCAGTCGAGGTGACAGACCGATCTCTGGAAACACCATATATTTT.